This T cell receptor beta chain is from a study of CD4 and CD8 cells across lung adenocarcinoma regions. TCRdb analysed the PCR reads with MiXCR anew, one entry per CDR3 protein. The repertoire has more than 15,000 distinct CDR3 sequences, 46% of them found once; the top ten carry roughly 18%. Samples came from patients with localized non-small cell lung adenocarcinoma. Germline V CDR1 and CDR2: MNHNS, SASEGT. Trimming shortened V by 6 bases and J by 4 bases, and 16 bases separated the two germline ends. The CDR3 has 15 residues. This chain connects TRBV6-1 to TRBJ1-5; maybe TRBD1 (5 bases). The sample comprised CD4+ T cells from the margin of a lung tumor. The sequence was collected from a male donor with lung adenocarcinoma. The CD4 and CD8 labels of this study may be unreliable. CDR3 sequence: CASSPGGLGNQPQHF. DNA of the CDR3: TGTGCCAGCAGCCCTGGGGGTCTGGGGAATCAGCCCCAGCATTTT.